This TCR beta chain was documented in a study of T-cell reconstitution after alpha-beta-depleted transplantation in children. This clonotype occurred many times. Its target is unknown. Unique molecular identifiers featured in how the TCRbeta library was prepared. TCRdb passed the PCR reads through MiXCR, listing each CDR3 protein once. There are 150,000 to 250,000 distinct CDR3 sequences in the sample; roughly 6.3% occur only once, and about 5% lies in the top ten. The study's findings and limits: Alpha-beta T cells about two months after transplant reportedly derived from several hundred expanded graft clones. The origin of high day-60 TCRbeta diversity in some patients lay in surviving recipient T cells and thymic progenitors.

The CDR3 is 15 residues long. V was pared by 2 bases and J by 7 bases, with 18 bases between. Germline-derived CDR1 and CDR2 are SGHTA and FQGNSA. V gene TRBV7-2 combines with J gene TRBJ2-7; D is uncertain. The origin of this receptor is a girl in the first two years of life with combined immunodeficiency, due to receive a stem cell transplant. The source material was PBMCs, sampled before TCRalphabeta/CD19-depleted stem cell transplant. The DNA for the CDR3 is TGTGCCAGCAGCTTATACCTGGCGGCTTCGTTAGAGCAGTACTTC. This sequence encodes CASSLYLAASLEQYF.